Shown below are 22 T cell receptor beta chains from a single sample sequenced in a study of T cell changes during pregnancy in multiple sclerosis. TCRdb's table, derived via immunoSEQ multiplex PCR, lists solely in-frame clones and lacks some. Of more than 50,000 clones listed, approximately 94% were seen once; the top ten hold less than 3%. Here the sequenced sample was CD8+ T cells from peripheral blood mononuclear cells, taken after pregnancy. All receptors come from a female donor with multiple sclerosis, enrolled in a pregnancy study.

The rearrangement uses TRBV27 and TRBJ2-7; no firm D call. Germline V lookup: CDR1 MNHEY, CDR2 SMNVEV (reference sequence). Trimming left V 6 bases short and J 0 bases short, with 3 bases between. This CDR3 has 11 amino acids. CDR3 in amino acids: CASRASYEQYF. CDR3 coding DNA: TGTGCCAGCAGGGCCTCCTACGAGCAGTACTTC.

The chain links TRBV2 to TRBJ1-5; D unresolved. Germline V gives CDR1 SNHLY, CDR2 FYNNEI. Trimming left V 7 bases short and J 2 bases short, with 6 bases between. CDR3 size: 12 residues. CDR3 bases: TGTGCCAGCAAGGGAGGCAATCAGCCCCAGCATTTT. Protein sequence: CASKGGNQPQHF.

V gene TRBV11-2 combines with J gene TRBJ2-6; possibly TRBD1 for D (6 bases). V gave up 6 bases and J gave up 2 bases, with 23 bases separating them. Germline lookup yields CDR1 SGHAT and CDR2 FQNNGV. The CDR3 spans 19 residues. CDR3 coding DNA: TGTGCCAGCAGTATCCCTCAGGGGACCGTTTCGACTGGGGCCAACGTCCTGACTTTC. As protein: CASSIPQGTVSTGANVLTF. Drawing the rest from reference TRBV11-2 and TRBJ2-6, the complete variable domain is EAGVAQSPRYKIIEKRQSVAFWCNPISGHATLYWYQQILGQGPKLLIQFQNNGVVDDSQLPKDRFSAERLKGVDSTLKIQPAKLEDSAVYLCASSIPQGTVSTGANVLTFGAGSRLTVL.

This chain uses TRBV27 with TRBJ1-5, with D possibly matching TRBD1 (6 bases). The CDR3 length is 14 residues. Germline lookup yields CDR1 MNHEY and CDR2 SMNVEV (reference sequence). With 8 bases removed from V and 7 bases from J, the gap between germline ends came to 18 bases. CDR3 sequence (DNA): TGTGCCAGCTCTTACGTCGGGGGGGCCCAGCCCCAGCATTTT. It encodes CASSYVGGAQPQHF.

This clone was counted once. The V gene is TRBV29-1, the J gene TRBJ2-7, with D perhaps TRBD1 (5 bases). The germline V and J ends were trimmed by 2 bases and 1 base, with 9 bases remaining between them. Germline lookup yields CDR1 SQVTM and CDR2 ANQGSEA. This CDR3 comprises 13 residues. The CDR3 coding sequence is TGCAGCGTTGAACTCCAGGGATCCTACGAGCAGTACTTC. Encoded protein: CSVELQGSYEQYF.

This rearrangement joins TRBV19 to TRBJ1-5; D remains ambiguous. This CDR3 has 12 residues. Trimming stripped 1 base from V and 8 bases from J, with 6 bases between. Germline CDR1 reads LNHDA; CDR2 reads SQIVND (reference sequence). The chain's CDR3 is CASSIGNKPQHF. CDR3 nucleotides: TGTGCCAGTAGTATAGGTAATAAGCCCCAGCATTTT.

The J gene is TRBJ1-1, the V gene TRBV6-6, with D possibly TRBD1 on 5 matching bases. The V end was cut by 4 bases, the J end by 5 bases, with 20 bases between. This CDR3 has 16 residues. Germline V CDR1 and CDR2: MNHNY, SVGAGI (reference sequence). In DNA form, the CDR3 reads TGTGCCAGCAGTTGGGGGACGGCGACGGGAGAAACTGAAGCTTTCTTT. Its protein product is CASSWGTATGETEAFF.

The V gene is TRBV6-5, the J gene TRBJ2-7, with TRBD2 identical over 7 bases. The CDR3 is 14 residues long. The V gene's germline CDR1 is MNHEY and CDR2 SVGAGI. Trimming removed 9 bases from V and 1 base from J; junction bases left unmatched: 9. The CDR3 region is CASSVAGVSYEQYF. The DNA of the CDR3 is TGTGCCAGTTCCGTAGCGGGTGTTTCCTACGAGCAGTACTTC.

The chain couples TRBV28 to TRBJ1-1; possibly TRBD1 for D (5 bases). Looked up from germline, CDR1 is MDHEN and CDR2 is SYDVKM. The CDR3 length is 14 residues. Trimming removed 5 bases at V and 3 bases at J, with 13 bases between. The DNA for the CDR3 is TGTGCCAGCAGTCTCCCAGGGTCATACACTGAAGCTTTCTTT. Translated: CASSLPGSYTEAFF.

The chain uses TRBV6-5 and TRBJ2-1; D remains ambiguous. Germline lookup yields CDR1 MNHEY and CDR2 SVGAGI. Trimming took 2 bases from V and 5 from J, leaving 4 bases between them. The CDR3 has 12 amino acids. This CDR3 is CASSYGNNEQFF. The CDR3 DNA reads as TGTGCCAGCAGTTACGGCAACAATGAGCAGTTCTTC.

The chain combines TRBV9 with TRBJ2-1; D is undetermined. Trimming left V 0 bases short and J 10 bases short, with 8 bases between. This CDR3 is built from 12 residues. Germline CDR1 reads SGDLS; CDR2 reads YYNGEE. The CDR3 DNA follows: TGTGCCAGCAGCGTAGCTCAAGCGGAGCAGTTCTTC. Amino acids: CASSVAQAEQFF. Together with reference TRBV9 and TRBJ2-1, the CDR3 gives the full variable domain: DSGVTQTPKHLITATGQRVTLRCSPRSGDLSVYWYQQSLDQGLQFLIQYYNGEERAKGNILERFSAQQFPDLHSELNLSSLELGDSALYFCASSVAQAEQFFGPGTRLTVL.

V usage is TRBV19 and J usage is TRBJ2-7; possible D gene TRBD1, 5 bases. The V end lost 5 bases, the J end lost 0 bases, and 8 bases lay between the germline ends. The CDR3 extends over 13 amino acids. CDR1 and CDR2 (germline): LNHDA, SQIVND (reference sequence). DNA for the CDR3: TGTGCCAGTAGTGTGACAGACTCCTACGAGCAGTACTTC. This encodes CASSVTDSYEQYF. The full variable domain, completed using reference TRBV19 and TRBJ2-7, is DGGITQSPKYLFRKEGQNVTLSCEQNLNHDAMYWYRQDPGQGLRLIYYSQIVNDFQKGDIAEGYSVSREKKESFPLTVTSAQKNPTAFYLCASSVTDSYEQYFGPGTRLTVT.

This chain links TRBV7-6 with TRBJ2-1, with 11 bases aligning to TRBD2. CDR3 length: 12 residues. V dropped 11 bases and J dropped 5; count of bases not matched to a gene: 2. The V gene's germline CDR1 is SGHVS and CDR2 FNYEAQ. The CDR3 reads CAVGLADNEQFF. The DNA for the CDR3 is TGTGCCGTGGGACTAGCGGACAATGAGCAGTTCTTC.

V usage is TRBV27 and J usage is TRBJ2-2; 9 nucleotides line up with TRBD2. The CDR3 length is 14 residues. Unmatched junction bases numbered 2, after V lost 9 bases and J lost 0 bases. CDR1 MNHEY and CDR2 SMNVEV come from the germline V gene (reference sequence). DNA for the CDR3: TGTGCCAGTGGGACTAGCCCGAACACCGGGGAGCTGTTTTTT. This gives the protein CASGTSPNTGELFF.

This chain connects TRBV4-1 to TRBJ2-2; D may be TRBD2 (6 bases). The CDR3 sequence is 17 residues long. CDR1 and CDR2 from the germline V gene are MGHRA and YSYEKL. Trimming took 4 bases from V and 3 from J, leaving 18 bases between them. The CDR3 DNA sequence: TGCGCCAGCAGCCCGATCTCCCCAGCGGGCTACACCGGGGAGCTGTTTTTT. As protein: CASSPISPAGYTGELFF.

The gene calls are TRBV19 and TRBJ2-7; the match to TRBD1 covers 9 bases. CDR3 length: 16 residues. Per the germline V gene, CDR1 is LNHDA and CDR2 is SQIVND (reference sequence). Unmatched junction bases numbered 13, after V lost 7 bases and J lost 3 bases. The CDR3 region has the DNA TGTGCCAGTATTTCGGGGGACAGGGTTTGGGGCTACGAGCAGTACTTC. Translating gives CASISGDRVWGYEQYF.

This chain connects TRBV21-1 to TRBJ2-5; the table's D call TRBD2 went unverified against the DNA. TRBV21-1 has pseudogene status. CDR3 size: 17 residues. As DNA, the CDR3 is TGTGCCAGCAGCAATCGGACTAGCGGGAGGAGGGGAGAGACCCAGTACTTC. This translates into CASSNRTSGRRGETQYF.

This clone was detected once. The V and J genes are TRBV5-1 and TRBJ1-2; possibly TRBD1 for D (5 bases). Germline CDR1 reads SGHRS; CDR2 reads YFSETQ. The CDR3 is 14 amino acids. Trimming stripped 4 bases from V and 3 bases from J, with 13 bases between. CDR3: CASSPRTSYYGYTF. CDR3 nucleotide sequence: TGCGCCAGCAGCCCCCGGACATCTTACTATGGCTACACCTTC.

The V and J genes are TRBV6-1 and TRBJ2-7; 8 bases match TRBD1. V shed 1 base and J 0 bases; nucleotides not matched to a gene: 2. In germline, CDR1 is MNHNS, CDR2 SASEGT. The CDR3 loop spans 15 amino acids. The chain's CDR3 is CASSEVDRASYEQYF. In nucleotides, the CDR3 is TGTGCCAGCAGTGAAGTGGACAGGGCCTCCTACGAGCAGTACTTC.

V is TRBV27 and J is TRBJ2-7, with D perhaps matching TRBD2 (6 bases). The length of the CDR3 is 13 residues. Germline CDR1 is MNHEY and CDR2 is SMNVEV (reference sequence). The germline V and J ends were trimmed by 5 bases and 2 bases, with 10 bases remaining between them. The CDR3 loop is CASSGGLAYEQYF. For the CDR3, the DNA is TGTGCCAGCAGTGGGGGACTCGCCTACGAGCAGTACTTC.

CDR3 in DNA: TGTGCCAGCAGCTTGGGCCGGGACAGAGCGAAGTATTTT. It codes for CASSLGRDRAKYF. J is TRBJ2-3 and V is TRBV5-4; 7 bases align to TRBD1. Looked up from germline, CDR1 is SGHNT and CDR2 is YYREEE (reference sequence). With 0 bases clipped from V and 13 bases from J, the junction kept 8 bases outside the gene matches. The CDR3 length is 13 residues.

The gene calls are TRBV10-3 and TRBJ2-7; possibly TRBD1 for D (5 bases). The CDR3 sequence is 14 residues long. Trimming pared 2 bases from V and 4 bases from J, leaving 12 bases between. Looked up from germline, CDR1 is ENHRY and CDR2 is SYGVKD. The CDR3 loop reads CAISEGFGAYEQYF. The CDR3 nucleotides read TGTGCCATCAGTGAGGGATTTGGGGCTTACGAGCAGTACTTC.